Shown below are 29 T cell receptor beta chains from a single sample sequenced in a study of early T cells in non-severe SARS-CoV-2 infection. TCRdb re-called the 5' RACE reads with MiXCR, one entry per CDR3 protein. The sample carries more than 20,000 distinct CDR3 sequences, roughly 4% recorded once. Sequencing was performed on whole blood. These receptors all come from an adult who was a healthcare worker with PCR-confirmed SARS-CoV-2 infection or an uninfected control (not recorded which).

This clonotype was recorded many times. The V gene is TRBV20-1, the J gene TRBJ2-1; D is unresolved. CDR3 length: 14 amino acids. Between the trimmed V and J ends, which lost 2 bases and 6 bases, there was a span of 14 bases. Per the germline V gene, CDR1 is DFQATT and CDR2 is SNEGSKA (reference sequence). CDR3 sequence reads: CSARSWRSFNEQFF. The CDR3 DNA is TGCAGTGCTAGAAGTTGGCGATCTTTCAATGAGCAGTTCTTC.

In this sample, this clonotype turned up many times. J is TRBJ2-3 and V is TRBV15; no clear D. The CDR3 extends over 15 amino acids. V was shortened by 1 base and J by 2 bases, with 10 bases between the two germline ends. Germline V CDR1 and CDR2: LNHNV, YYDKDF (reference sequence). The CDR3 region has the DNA TGTGCCACCAGCAGAGTCGGCAGATTCACAGATACGCAGTATTTT. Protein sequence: CATSRVGRFTDTQYF.

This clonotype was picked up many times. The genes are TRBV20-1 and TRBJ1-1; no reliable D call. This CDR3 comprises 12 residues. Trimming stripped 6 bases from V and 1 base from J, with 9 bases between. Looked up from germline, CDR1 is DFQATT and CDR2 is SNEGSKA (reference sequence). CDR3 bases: TGCAGTGCCAAAGACCCGAACACTGAAGCTTTCTTT. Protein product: CSAKDPNTEAFF.

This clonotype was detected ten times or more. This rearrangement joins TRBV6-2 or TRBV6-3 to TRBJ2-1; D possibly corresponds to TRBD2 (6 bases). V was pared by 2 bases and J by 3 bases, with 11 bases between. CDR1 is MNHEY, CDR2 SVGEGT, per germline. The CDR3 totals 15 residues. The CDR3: CASSYPTSFYNEQFF. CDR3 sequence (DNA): TGTGCCAGCAGTTACCCAACTAGCTTCTACAATGAGCAGTTCTTC.

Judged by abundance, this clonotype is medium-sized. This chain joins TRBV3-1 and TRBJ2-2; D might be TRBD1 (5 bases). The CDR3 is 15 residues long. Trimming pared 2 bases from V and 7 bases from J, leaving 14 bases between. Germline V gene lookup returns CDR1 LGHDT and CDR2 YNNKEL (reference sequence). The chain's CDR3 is CASSQIQGTLGELFF. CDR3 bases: TGTGCCAGCAGCCAAATCCAGGGCACCCTCGGGGAGCTGTTTTTT.

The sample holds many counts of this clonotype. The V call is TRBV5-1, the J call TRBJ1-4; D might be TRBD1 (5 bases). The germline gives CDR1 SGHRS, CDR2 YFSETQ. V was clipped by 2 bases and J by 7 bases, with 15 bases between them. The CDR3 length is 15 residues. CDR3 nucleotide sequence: TGCGCCAGCAGCTTCGAAGGGGCGAGTCGTGAAAAACTGTTTTTT. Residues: CASSFEGASREKLFF.

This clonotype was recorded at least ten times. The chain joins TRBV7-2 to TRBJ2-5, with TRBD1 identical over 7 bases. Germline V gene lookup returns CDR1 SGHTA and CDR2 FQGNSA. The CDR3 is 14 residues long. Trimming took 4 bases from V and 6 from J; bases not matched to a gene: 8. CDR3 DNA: TGTGCCAGCAGCTCCCCTAGGGACAGACAGACCCAGTACTTC. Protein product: CASSSPRDRQTQYF.

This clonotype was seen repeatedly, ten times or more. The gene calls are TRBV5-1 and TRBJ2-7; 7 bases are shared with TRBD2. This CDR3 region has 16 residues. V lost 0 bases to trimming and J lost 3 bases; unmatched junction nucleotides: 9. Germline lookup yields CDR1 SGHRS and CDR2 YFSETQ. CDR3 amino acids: CASSLGGRGRDYEQYF. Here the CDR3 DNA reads TGCGCCAGCAGCTTGGGGGGACGTGGGAGGGACTACGAGCAGTACTTC. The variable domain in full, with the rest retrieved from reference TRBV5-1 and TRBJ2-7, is KAGVTQTPRYLIKTRGQQVTLSCSPISGHRSVSWYQQTPGQGLQFLFEYFSETQRNKGNFPGRFSGRQFSNSRSEMNVSTLELGDSALYLCASSLGGRGRDYEQYFGPGTRLTVT.

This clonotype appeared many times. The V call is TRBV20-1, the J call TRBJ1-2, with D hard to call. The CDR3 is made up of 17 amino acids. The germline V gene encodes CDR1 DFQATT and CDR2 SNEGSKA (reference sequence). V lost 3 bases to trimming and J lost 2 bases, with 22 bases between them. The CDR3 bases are TGCAGTGCTAGCCCACCGGCTGTCTGGGGTTTGAACTATGGCTACACCTTC. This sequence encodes CSASPPAVWGLNYGYTF.

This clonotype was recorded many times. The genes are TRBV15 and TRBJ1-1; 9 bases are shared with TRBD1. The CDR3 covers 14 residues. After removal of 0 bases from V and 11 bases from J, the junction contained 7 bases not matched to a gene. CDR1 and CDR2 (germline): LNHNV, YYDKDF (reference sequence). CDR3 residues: CATSRDPGTGSAFF. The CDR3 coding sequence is TGTGCCACCAGCAGAGACCCGGGGACAGGGAGCGCTTTCTTT. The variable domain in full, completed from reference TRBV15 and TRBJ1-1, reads DAMVIQNPRYQVTQFGKPVTLSCSQTLNHNVMYWYQQKSSQAPKLLFHYYDKDFNNEADTPDNFQSRRPNTSFCFLDIRSPGLGDTAMYLCATSRDPGTGSAFFGQGTRLTVV.

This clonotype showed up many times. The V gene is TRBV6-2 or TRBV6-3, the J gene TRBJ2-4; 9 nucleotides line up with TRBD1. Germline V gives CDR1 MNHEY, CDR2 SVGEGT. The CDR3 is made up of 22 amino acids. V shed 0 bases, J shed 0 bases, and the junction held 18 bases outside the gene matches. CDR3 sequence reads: CASSYSIPSGQGATVAKNIQYF. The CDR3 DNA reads TGTGCCAGCAGTTACTCGATCCCCTCGGGACAGGGTGCTACCGTAGCCAAAAACATTCAGTACTTC.

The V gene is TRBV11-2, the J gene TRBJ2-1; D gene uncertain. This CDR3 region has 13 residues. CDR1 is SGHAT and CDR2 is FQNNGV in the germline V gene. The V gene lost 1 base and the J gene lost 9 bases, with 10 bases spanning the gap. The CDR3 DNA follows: TGTGCCAGCAGCTTAGGGGTTTTGGGTGAGCAGTTCTTC. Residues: CASSLGVLGEQFF. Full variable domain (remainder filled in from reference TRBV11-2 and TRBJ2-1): EAGVAQSPRYKIIEKRQSVAFWCNPISGHATLYWYQQILGQGPKLLIQFQNNGVVDDSQLPKDRFSAERLKGVDSTLKIQPAKLEDSAVYLCASSLGVLGEQFFGPGTRLTVL.

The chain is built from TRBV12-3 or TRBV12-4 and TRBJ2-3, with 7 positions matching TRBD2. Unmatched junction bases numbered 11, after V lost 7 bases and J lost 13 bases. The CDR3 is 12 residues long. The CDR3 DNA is TGTGCCAGCACCCGGTCCGAGAGCGGGGAGTATTTT. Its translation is CASTRSESGEYF.

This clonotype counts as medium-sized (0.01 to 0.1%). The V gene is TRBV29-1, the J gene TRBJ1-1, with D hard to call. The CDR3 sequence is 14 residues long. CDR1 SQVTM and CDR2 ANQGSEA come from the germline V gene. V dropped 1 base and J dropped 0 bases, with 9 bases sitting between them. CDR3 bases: TGCAGCGTTGAAGGACGTCACTTGAACACTGAAGCTTTCTTT. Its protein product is CSVEGRHLNTEAFF.

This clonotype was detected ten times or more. The CDR3 nucleotides read TGTGCCAGCAGGACGCGGGAGACCCAGTACTTC. The encoded protein is CASRTRETQYF. The rearrangement links TRBV2 to TRBJ2-5, with D unresolved. Germline V gene data show CDR1 as SNHLY and CDR2 as FYNNEI. Trimming pared 6 bases from V and 5 bases from J, leaving 7 bases between. The CDR3 totals 11 residues. The full variable domain, its missing parts supplied by reference TRBV2 and TRBJ2-5, is EPEVTQTPSHQVTQMGQEVILRCVPISNHLYFYWYRQILGQKVEFLVSFYNNEISEKSEIFDDQFSVERPDGSNFTLKIRSTKLEDSAMYFCASRTRETQYFGPGTRLLVL.

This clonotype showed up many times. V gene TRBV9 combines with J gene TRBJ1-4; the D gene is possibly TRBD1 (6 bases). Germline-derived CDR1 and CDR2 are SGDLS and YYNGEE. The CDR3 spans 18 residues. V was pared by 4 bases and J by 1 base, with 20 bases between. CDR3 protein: CASSSTLQGSGTNEKLFF. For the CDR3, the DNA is TGTGCCAGCAGCTCCACCCTACAGGGCTCGGGAACTAATGAAAAACTGTTTTTT.

CDR3 nucleotide sequence: TGTGCCATCAGCCCAGGGACTAAAGATACGCAGTATTTT. It translates to CAISPGTKDTQYF. This rearrangement joins TRBV10-3 to TRBJ2-3; 7 bases match TRBD2. V dropped 6 bases and J dropped 5; count of bases not matched to a gene: 5. The CDR3 is made up of 13 amino acids. Looked up from germline, CDR1 is ENHRY and CDR2 is SYGVKD.

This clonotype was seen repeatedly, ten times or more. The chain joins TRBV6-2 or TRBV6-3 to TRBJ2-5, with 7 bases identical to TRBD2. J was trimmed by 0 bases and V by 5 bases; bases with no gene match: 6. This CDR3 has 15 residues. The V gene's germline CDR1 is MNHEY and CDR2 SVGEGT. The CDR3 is CASSPLGLDQETQYF. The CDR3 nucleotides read TGTGCCAGCAGTCCTCTCGGACTAGACCAAGAGACCCAGTACTTC.

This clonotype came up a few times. DNA for the CDR3: TGTGCCAGCAGTCCACTGGGGGGGAGCAATCAGCCCCAGCATTTT. As protein: CASSPLGGSNQPQHF. This chain uses TRBV6-6 with TRBJ1-5; a weak D match, TRBD1 (5 bases). Trimming stripped 5 bases from V and 1 base from J, with 12 bases between. Germline CDR1 and CDR2: MNHNY and SVGAGI (reference sequence). The CDR3 totals 15 residues.

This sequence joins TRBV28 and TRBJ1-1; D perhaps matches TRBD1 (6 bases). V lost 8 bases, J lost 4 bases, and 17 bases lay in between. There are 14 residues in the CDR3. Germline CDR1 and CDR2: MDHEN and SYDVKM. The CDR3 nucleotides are TGTGCCAGCGCTATCGGGGGCGCGGCCACTGAAGCTTTCTTT. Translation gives CASAIGGAATEAFF.

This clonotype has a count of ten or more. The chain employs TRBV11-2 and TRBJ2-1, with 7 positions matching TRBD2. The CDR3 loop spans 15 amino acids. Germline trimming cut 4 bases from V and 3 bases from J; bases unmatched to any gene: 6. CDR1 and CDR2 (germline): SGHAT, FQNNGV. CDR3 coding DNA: TGTGCCAGCAGCTCCCCAGCGGGAAACTACAATGAGCAGTTCTTC. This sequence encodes CASSSPAGNYNEQFF.

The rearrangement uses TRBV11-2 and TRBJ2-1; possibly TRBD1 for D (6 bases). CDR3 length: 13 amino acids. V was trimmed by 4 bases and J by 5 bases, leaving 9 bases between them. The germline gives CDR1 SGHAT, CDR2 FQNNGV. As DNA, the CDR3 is TGTGCCAGCAGCTCCTACAGGGACAATGAGCAGTTCTTC. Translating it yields CASSSYRDNEQFF.

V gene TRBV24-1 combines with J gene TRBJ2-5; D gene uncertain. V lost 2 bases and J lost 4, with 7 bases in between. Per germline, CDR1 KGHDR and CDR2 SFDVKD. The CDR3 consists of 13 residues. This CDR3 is CATSDSSSETQYF. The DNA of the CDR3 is TGTGCCACCAGTGATTCTTCTTCAGAGACCCAGTACTTC.

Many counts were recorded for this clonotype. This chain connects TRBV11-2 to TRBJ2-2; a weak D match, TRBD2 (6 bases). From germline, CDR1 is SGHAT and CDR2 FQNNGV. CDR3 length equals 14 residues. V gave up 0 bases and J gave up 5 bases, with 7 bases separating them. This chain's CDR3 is CASSLDRGTGELFF. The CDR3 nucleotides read TGTGCCAGCAGCTTAGATCGGGGGACCGGGGAGCTGTTTTTT. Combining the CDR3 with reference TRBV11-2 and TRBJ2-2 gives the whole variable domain EAGVAQSPRYKIIEKRQSVAFWCNPISGHATLYWYQQILGQGPKLLIQFQNNGVVDDSQLPKDRFSAERLKGVDSTLKIQPAKLEDSAVYLCASSLDRGTGELFFGEGSRLTVL.

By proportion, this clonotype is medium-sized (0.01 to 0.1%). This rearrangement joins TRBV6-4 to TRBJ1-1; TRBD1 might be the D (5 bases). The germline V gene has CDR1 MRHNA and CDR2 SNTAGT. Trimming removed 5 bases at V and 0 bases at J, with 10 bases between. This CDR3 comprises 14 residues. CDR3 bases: TGTGCCAGCAGTCAAACAGGATTGAACACTGAAGCTTTCTTT. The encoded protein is CASSQTGLNTEAFF.

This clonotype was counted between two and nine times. The chain's CDR3 is CASTPYPQETQYF. The CDR3 DNA sequence: TGTGCCAGCACTCCCTATCCCCAAGAGACCCAGTACTTC. This chain links TRBV12-3 or TRBV12-4 with TRBJ2-5; D is undetermined. The CDR3 extends over 13 amino acids. The V gene lost 7 bases and the J gene lost 1 base, with 10 bases spanning the gap.

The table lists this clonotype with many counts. Here the CDR3 reads CASSETSGSYNEQFF. The CDR3, as DNA: TGTGCCAGCAGTGAGACTAGCGGCTCCTACAATGAGCAGTTCTTC. This chain uses TRBV6-4 with TRBJ2-1; 9 positions agree with TRBD2. The CDR3 consists of 15 residues. Germline CDR1 reads MRHNA; CDR2 reads SNTAGT. V lost 3 bases, J lost 0 bases, and 0 bases stayed unmatched.

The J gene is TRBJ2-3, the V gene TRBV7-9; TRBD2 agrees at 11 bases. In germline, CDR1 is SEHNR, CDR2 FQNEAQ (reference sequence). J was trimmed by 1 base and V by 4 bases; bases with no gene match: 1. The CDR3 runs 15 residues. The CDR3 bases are TGTGCCAGCAGCTCGGGACTAGCGGGCACAGATACGCAGTATTTT. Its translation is CASSSGLAGTDTQYF.

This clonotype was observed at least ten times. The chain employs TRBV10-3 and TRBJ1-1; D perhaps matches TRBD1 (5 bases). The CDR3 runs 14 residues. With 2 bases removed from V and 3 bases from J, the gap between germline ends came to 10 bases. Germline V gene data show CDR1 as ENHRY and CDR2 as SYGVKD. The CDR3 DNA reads TGTGCCATCAGTGAGGGCTTCAGGGACACTGAAGCTTTCTTT. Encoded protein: CAISEGFRDTEAFF.